The 14 T cell receptor beta chains presented below share a single source sample, sequenced in a study of early T cells in non-severe SARS-CoV-2 infection. TCRdb reprocessed the 5' RACE reads with MiXCR, giving one entry per CDR3 protein. The table records about 48,000 distinct CDR3 sequences, 5.5% to 6.5% of them present only once. The source material was whole blood. These receptors originate from an adult who was a healthcare worker with PCR-confirmed SARS-CoV-2 infection or an uninfected control (not recorded which).

This clonotype was recorded at least ten times. The rearrangement links TRBV5-6 to TRBJ2-3; perhaps D is TRBD1 or TRBD2 (5 bases each). This CDR3 spans 13 amino acids. V lost 7 bases to trimming and J lost 1 base, with 10 bases between them. Germline CDR1 reads SGHDT; CDR2 reads YYEEEE. The CDR3 nucleotides read TGTGCCAGCGGACTGGGGGGCACAGATACGCAGTATTTT. Protein product: CASGLGGTDTQYF.

Concerning this clonotype itself: A much larger clone lies a single base off, so this may be a read error. The rearrangement uses TRBV7-3 and TRBJ2-1; 8 bases match TRBD1. The germline CDR1 and CDR2 sequences are SGHTA and FQGTGA. The CDR3 extends over 15 amino acids. The CDR3 bases are TGTGCCAGCAGCCGAGGGACAGGACCCTACAATGTGCAGTTCTTC. This codes for CASSRGTGPYNVQFF.

This clonotype was seen at least ten times. The genes are TRBV12-3 or TRBV12-4 and TRBJ1-6; TRBD1 agrees at 7 bases. The CDR3 loop spans 13 amino acids. J lost 13 bases, V lost 6 bases, and 9 bases had no gene match. Written as DNA, the CDR3 is TGTGCCAGCAGATTGATGACAGGGACTCCCCTCCACTTT. It yields the protein CASRLMTGTPLHF.

This clonotype was observed many times. The chain has TRBV7-2 and TRBJ2-7; 12 bases fit TRBD2. The germline V gene encodes CDR1 SGHTA and CDR2 FQGNSA. CDR3 size: 18 residues. The junction had 11 bases not matched to a gene; V was cut back by 5 bases and J by 0 bases. CDR3 nucleotides: TGTGCCAGCAGCCTACCGACTAGCGGGGGCCGTAGCTCCTACGAGCAGTACTTC. Translating gives CASSLPTSGGRSSYEQYF.

This clonotype was observed many times. V gene TRBV10-3 combines with J gene TRBJ1-3, with TRBD1 identical over 8 bases. Germline loops: CDR1 ENHRY, CDR2 SYGVKD. V lost 6 bases to trimming and J lost 5 bases; unmatched junction nucleotides: 9. The CDR3 has 15 residues. The CDR3 is CAISIDRGGRNTIYF. DNA for the CDR3: TGTGCCATCAGCATTGACAGGGGCGGTAGAAACACCATATATTTT.

This clonotype appeared many times. V gene TRBV6-5 combines with J gene TRBJ1-2; D is uncertain. The CDR3 covers 12 residues. Germline CDR1 and CDR2: MNHEY and SVGAGI. The V gene lost 6 bases and the J gene lost 4 bases, with 9 bases spanning the gap. CDR3 sequence: CASRVDTYGYTF. For the CDR3, the DNA is TGTGCCAGCAGGGTCGACACCTATGGCTACACCTTC.

This clonotype qualifies as medium-sized. The chain joins TRBV7-9 to TRBJ2-7, with unresolved D. The CDR3 consists of 14 residues. The germline gives CDR1 SEHNR, CDR2 FQNEAQ (reference sequence). V lost 1 base and J lost 2, with 9 bases in between. The CDR3 DNA follows: TGTGCCAGCAGCTTAGAGAGTGCCCCCTACGAGCAGTACTTC. Translated: CASSLESAPYEQYF.

The table lists this clonotype with many counts. The V gene is TRBV30, the J gene TRBJ2-7, with 13 positions matching TRBD2. The V segment lost 0 bases and the J segment 6 bases; nucleotides outside the gene matches: 8. Germline assignment: CDR1 GTSNPN and CDR2 SVGIG (reference sequence). The CDR3 runs 16 residues. The CDR3 DNA follows: TGTGCCTGGAGTGTACCGACTAGCGGGAGGTTATCCGAGCAGTACTTC. Its translation: CAWSVPTSGRLSEQYF.

This clonotype was seen at least ten times. This rearrangement joins TRBV7-6 to TRBJ2-5; D gene ambiguous. The V gene's germline CDR1 is SGHVS and CDR2 FNYEAQ. The CDR3 consists of 14 residues. V lost 3 bases, J lost 5 bases, and 13 bases lay in between. The CDR3 DNA reads as TGTGCCAGCAGCTTTAGATCTTTCGGGGAGACCCAGTACTTC. Its translation: CASSFRSFGETQYF.

This clonotype was detected ten times or more. The V call is TRBV4-3, the J call TRBJ2-3; D gene uncertain. Germline CDR1 LGHNA, CDR2 YSLEER. The CDR3 sequence is 15 residues long. With 1 base removed from V and 1 base from J, the gap between germline ends came to 9 bases. DNA of the CDR3: TGCGCCAGCAGCCAAGGGACCTACCGCACAGATACGCAGTATTTT. Its protein product is CASSQGTYRTDTQYF.

This clonotype was counted ten times or more. This CDR3 is CSVIEGAPEAFF. The CDR3 DNA reads as TGCAGCGTCATTGAGGGGGCGCCTGAAGCTTTCTTT. The rearrangement uses TRBV29-1 and TRBJ1-1, with 7 bases matching TRBD1. Losses at the gene ends were 6 bases for V and 6 bases for J; bases not matched to a gene: 7. Per the germline V gene, CDR1 is SQVTM and CDR2 is ANQGSEA. This CDR3 comprises 12 residues.

This clonotype occurred a few times. The chain couples TRBV20-1 to TRBJ2-7, with D possibly being TRBD1 (5 bases). This CDR3 contains 16 residues. V was trimmed by 6 bases and J by 4 bases, leaving 25 bases between them. Germline V gene data show CDR1 as DFQATT and CDR2 as SNEGSKA (reference sequence). The CDR3 DNA is TGCAGTGCCTATATCCCTACAGGTTCAACCGGGTACGAGCAGTACTTC. This sequence encodes CSAYIPTGSTGYEQYF.

CDR3 sequence reads: CASRLQGVSYGYTF. CDR3 in DNA: TGTGCCAGCAGGCTACAGGGGGTATCCTATGGCTACACCTTC. This chain connects TRBV6-5 to TRBJ1-2; 8 nucleotides align to TRBD1. The germline gives CDR1 MNHEY, CDR2 SVGAGI. V lost 6 bases to trimming and J lost 4 bases; unmatched junction nucleotides: 7. The CDR3 is 14 residues long.

In DNA form, the CDR3 reads TGTGCCAGCAGCCCCTCGCTGGGATCATACACTGAAGCTTTCTTT. This translates into CASSPSLGSYTEAFF. The chain recombines TRBV11-2 with TRBJ1-1; D unresolved. The ends were cut back, 5 bases at V and 3 bases at J, with 16 bases in the middle. Germline V gene sequence: CDR1 SGHAT, CDR2 FQNNGV. The CDR3 covers 15 residues.